The 20 T cell receptor beta chains presented below share a single source sample, sequenced in a study of T cell changes during pregnancy in multiple sclerosis. Assay used: immunoSEQ multiplex PCR; TCRdb lists only in-frame clones, some missing. The table shows 20,000 to 30,000 clones, with more than 90% occurring only once. The sequenced sample was CD8+ T cells from peripheral blood mononuclear cells, obtained in the third trimester of pregnancy. Receptors originate from a female donor in good health, enrolled as a control in a pregnancy study.

In its sample, this clone was seen once. The rearrangement uses TRBV15 and TRBJ1-2, with D possibly being TRBD1 (6 bases). The CDR3 is 17 amino acids. V lost 1 base, J lost 5 bases, and 20 bases lay in between. Per germline, CDR1 LNHNV and CDR2 YYDKDF (reference sequence). The CDR3: CATSRAGQSAIGYGYTF. The CDR3 DNA reads as TGTGCCACCAGCAGAGCCGGACAGTCGGCTATTGGGTATGGCTACACCTTC. The full variable domain, with the rest looked up from reference TRBV15 and TRBJ1-2, is DAMVIQNPRYQVTQFGKPVTLSCSQTLNHNVMYWYQQKSSQAPKLLFHYYDKDFNNEADTPDNFQSRRPNTSFCFLDIRSPGLGDTAMYLCATSRAGQSAIGYGYTFGSGTRLTVV.

V and J are TRBV9 and TRBJ2-3; 7 nucleotides agree with TRBD2. The CDR3 spans 13 residues. Germline lookup yields CDR1 SGDLS and CDR2 YYNGEE. V was clipped by 4 bases and J by 5 bases; unmatched bases: 4. The DNA for the CDR3 is TGTGCCAGCAGCACCGGGACTAAAGATACGCAGTATTTT. This gives the protein CASSTGTKDTQYF. Full variable domain (remainder filled in from reference TRBV9 and TRBJ2-3): DSGVTQTPKHLITATGQRVTLRCSPRSGDLSVYWYQQSLDQGLQFLIQYYNGEERAKGNILERFSAQQFPDLHSELNLSSLELGDSALYFCASSTGTKDTQYFGPGTRLTVL.

The chain is built from TRBV15 and TRBJ2-7; D is perhaps TRBD1 (5 bases). Germline V gene lookup returns CDR1 LNHNV and CDR2 YYDKDF (reference sequence). The V and J ends lost 0 bases and 3 bases respectively, with 12 bases between them. The CDR3 spans 15 residues. The CDR3 DNA reads TGTGCCACCAGCAGAGATCATGGACACAGCTACGAGCAGTACTTC. Amino acid sequence: CATSRDHGHSYEQYF. The full variable domain, rest sourced from reference TRBV15 and TRBJ2-7, is DAMVIQNPRYQVTQFGKPVTLSCSQTLNHNVMYWYQQKSSQAPKLLFHYYDKDFNNEADTPDNFQSRRPNTSFCFLDIRSPGLGDTAMYLCATSRDHGHSYEQYFGPGTRLTVT.

This clone came up once. The J gene is TRBJ1-4, the V gene TRBV2; 7 bases align to TRBD1. The CDR3 loop spans 14 amino acids. Germline V gene sequence: CDR1 SNHLY, CDR2 FYNNEI. V lost 6 bases, J lost 8 bases, and 9 bases stayed unmatched. The CDR3 coding sequence is TGTGCCAGCAGACGAGGGACAGAGGGGGAAAAACTGTTTTTT. Translating it yields CASRRGTEGEKLFF.

This clone occurred once. CDR3 bases: TGTGCCAGCAGATCCTCGAACGGGATGAGCTCCTACGAGCAGTACTTC. This gives the protein CASRSSNGMSSYEQYF. This chain links TRBV2 with TRBJ2-7; TRBD2 is a possible D gene (5 bases). Per germline, CDR1 SNHLY and CDR2 FYNNEI. This CDR3 is built from 16 residues. V lost 6 bases and J lost 0, with 18 bases in between.

This clone was seen only once. The chain links TRBV5-1 to TRBJ2-7; D is ambiguous. CDR3 size: 12 residues. Trimming shortened V by 4 bases and J by 3 bases, and 8 bases separated the two germline ends. CDR1 is SGHRS and CDR2 is YFSETQ in the germline V gene. DNA for the CDR3: TGCGCCAGCAGCGAGGTAGACTACGAGCAGTACTTC. Translating it yields CASSEVDYEQYF.

The J gene is TRBJ2-6, the V gene TRBV21-1; the D call TRBD2 from the table was never checked on the DNA. TRBV21-1 is a pseudogene locus. The CDR3 has 15 residues. CDR3 residues: CASSKNRAGANVLTF. The CDR3 coding sequence is TGTGCCAGCAGCAAAAATCGGGCTGGGGCCAACGTCCTGACTTTC.

The chain combines TRBV7-9 with TRBJ1-2, with 10 nucleotides matching TRBD1. Trimming at V came to 1 base and at J to 6 bases, leaving 8 bases not matched to a gene. The CDR3 runs to 16 residues. Per the germline V gene, CDR1 is SEHNR and CDR2 is FQNEAQ (reference sequence). CDR3 residues: CASSLGTGQGPNGYTF. The CDR3, as DNA: TGTGCCAGCAGCTTAGGTACGGGACAGGGGCCAAATGGCTACACCTTC.

The rearrangement links TRBV19 to TRBJ2-1; 10 bases agree with TRBD2. V shed 1 base and J 6 bases; nucleotides not matched to a gene: 6. Germline V gene data show CDR1 as LNHDA and CDR2 as SQIVND (reference sequence). The CDR3 sequence is 16 residues long. CDR3 amino acids: CASSIATSGLFNEQFF. For the CDR3, the DNA is TGTGCCAGTAGTATAGCGACTAGCGGGCTATTCAATGAGCAGTTCTTC.

The CDR3 loop is CASSPPPPRQGVYGYTF. Written as DNA, the CDR3 is TGTGCCAGCAGCCCCCCTCCCCCTCGACAGGGTGTCTATGGCTACACCTTC. V and J are TRBV27 and TRBJ1-2, with 7 bases aligning to TRBD1. There are 17 residues in the CDR3. CDR1 is MNHEY and CDR2 is SMNVEV in the germline V gene (reference sequence). V lost 6 bases and J lost 4; bases outside the gene matches: 17.

The chain couples TRBV6-6 to TRBJ1-2, with 8 bases fitting TRBD1. V lost 5 bases, J lost 7 bases, and 9 bases stayed unmatched. Germline V lookup: CDR1 MNHNY, CDR2 SVGAGI (reference sequence). This CDR3 has 14 residues. CDR3 sequence reads: CASSTGQGLTGYTF. The DNA of the CDR3 is TGTGCCAGCAGTACCGGACAGGGCCTCACTGGCTACACCTTC.

This chain links TRBV4-1 with TRBJ1-1, with D unresolved. The CDR3 consists of 12 residues. V was trimmed by 0 bases and J by 6 bases, leaving 5 bases between them. In germline, CDR1 is MGHRA, CDR2 YSYEKL. In DNA form, the CDR3 reads TGCGCCAGCAGCCAAGATATCTCTGAAGCTTTCTTT. Protein: CASSQDISEAFF.

The chain employs TRBV5-6 and TRBJ2-1; 8 bases are shared with TRBD2. J lost 4 bases, V lost 5 bases, and 11 bases had no gene match. The CDR3 is 16 amino acids. Germline V gene data show CDR1 as SGHDT and CDR2 as YYEEEE. CDR3 sequence reads: CASRMSAGVLYNEQFF. The DNA of the CDR3 is TGTGCCAGCAGAATGTCAGCGGGAGTATTGTACAATGAGCAGTTCTTC. Full variable domain (remainder filled in from reference TRBV5-6 and TRBJ2-1): DAGVTQSPTHLIKTRGQQVTLRCSPKSGHDTVSWYQQALGQGPQFIFQYYEEEERQRGNFPDRFSGHQFPNYSSELNVNALLLGDSALYLCASRMSAGVLYNEQFFGPGTRLTVL.

V usage is TRBV6-1 and J usage is TRBJ1-3; the D is unclear. Germline CDR1 and CDR2: MNHNS and SASEGT. The CDR3 totals 12 residues. V was shortened by 9 bases and J by 2 bases, with 8 bases between the two germline ends. The DNA of the CDR3 is TGTGCCAGTGGGAGCCCTGGAAACACCATATATTTT. Translation gives CASGSPGNTIYF.

The chain carries TRBV11-3 and TRBJ2-7, with 7 bases lining up with TRBD2. The germline CDR1 and CDR2 sequences are SGHNT and YENEEA. This CDR3 spans 13 amino acids. Trimming at V came to 5 bases and at J to 7 bases, leaving 8 bases not matched to a gene. CDR3 protein: CASSPGEGGEQYF. The DNA of the CDR3 is TGTGCCAGCAGCCCCGGGGAGGGTGGAGAGCAGTACTTC.

The chain links TRBV7-3 to TRBJ2-3; D is possibly TRBD2 (7 bases). CDR1 and CDR2 from the germline V gene are SGHTA and FQGTGA. Between the trimmed V and J ends, which lost 8 bases and 5 bases, there was a span of 17 bases. The CDR3 has 14 amino acids. DNA of the CDR3: TGTGCCAGCGCTTCGGGGGGCAACATAGATACGCAGTATTTT. This translates into CASASGGNIDTQYF.

In this sample, this clone turned up once. The chain combines TRBV4-1 with TRBJ2-5; 8 nucleotides agree with TRBD1. The J call may be faulty, since TRBJ2-7 better matches the DNA end. The length of the CDR3 is 13 residues. Germline V gives CDR1 MGHRA, CDR2 YSYEKL. The CDR3 is CASSHPTGGEQYF. In nucleotides, the CDR3 is TGCGCCAGCAGCCACCCTACAGGGGGCGAGCAGTACTTC.

The genes are TRBV4-2 and TRBJ2-5; 15 bases are shared with TRBD2. From germline, CDR1 is LGHNA and CDR2 YNFKEQ. Losses at the gene ends were 1 base for V and 5 bases for J; bases not matched to a gene: 5. CDR3 length: 17 residues. CDR3 nucleotide sequence: TGTGCCAGCAGCCAAGCCCGGACTAGCGGGGGGGCGGAGACCCAGTACTTC. It specifies CASSQARTSGGAETQYF.

The chain links TRBV27 to TRBJ2-1; 11 nucleotides agree with TRBD2. CDR3 length: 19 amino acids. The trim removed 6 bases at V and 3 bases at J, leaving 16 bases unmatched. From germline, CDR1 is MNHEY and CDR2 SMNVEV (reference sequence). CDR3 loop: CASRLSWTTGLADYNEQFF. In DNA form, the CDR3 reads TGTGCCAGCAGGCTATCCTGGACGACGGGACTAGCGGACTACAATGAGCAGTTCTTC.

The DNA of the CDR3 is TGTGCCACCAGCAGAGATACAGGCTCTGTCAACGAGCAGTACTTC. Protein sequence: CATSRDTGSVNEQYF. This sequence joins TRBV15 and TRBJ2-7, with a possible D match to TRBD1 (5 bases). Trimming pared 0 bases from V and 5 bases from J, leaving 14 bases between. CDR1 and CDR2 (germline): LNHNV, YYDKDF (reference sequence). The CDR3 is 15 amino acids.